This T cell receptor (beta chain) is drawn from a study of cytomegalovirus exposure and HLA in healthy donors. Data came from immunoSEQ multiplex PCR; TCRdb stores just in-frame clones and leaves some out. The sample has 55,000 to 70,000 clones; roughly nine tenths are singletons. What was sequenced was PBMCs. This receptor was taken from a woman between 25 and 40 years old in good health and CMV-seronegative.

The CDR3 sequence is CASSYRGAQYNEQFF. The CDR3 coding sequence is TGTGCCAGCAGTTACCGGGGAGCACAATACAATGAGCAGTTCTTC. This rearrangement joins TRBV6-5 to TRBJ2-1; perhaps TRBD2 as D (5 bases). V gave up 2 bases and J gave up 4 bases, with 12 bases separating them. The CDR3 runs 15 residues. Germline V gene sequence: CDR1 MNHEY, CDR2 SVGAGI.